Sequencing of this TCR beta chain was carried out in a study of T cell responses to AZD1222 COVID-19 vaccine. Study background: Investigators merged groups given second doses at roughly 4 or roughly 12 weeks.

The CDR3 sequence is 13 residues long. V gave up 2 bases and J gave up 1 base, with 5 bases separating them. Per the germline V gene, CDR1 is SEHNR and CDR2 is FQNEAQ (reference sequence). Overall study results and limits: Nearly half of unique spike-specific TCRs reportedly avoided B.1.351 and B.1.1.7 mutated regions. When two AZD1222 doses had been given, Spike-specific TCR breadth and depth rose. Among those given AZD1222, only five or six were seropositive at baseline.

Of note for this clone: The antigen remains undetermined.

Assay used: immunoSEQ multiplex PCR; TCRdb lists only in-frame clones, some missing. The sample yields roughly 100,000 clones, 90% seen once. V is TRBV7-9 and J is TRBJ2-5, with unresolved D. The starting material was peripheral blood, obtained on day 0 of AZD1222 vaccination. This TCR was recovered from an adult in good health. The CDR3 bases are TGTGCCAGCAGCTTAATATTCCAAGAGACCCAGTACTTC. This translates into CASSLIFQETQYF.